The next 12 T cell receptor beta chains were all read from a single sample in a study of T cell responses to AZD1222 COVID-19 vaccine. Assay: immunoSEQ multiplex PCR; the TCRdb copy retains only in-frame clones and omits some. The sample lists approximately 100,000 clones, about 91% occurring once. Sequencing was performed on peripheral blood, taken on day 0 of AZD1222 vaccination. These receptors were obtained from an adult in good health.

This clone came up once. The chain couples TRBV6-2 or TRBV6-3 to TRBJ1-6, with D hard to call. Between the trimmed V and J ends, which lost 4 bases and 10 bases, there was a span of 14 bases. There are 14 residues in the CDR3. Germline values: CDR1 MNHEY, CDR2 SVGEGT. CDR3 sequence (DNA): TGTGCCAGCAGTTCCCGGGCCAGTCCCTCACCCCTCCACTTT. Translating gives CASSSRASPSPLHF.

The V and J genes are TRBV5-6 and TRBJ2-3; 8 bases match TRBD2. CDR1 and CDR2 (germline): SGHDT, YYEEEE. V dropped 6 bases and J dropped 4; count of bases not matched to a gene: 10. This CDR3 contains 15 residues. In DNA form, the CDR3 reads TGTGCCAGCATCCTAAGCGGGAGCGGGTCAGATACGCAGTATTTT. Encoded protein: CASILSGSGSDTQYF.

The V call is TRBV18, the J call TRBJ2-2, with D possibly TRBD1 on 6 matching bases. The V end was cut by 3 bases, the J end by 1 base, with 12 bases between. This CDR3 is built from 16 residues. CDR1 KGHSH and CDR2 LQKENI come from the germline V gene. CDR3 nucleotides: TGTGCCAGCTCACCCTATCCGACAGGGAACACCGGGGAGCTGTTTTTT. This encodes CASSPYPTGNTGELFF.

This clone was detected only a few times. The rearrangement joins TRBV5-1 to TRBJ2-3; D possibly corresponds to TRBD2 (6 bases). CDR3 length: 14 residues. CDR1 is SGHRS and CDR2 is YFSETQ in the germline V gene. V lost 0 bases and J 4 bases, leaving 9 bases between the germline ends. In DNA, the CDR3 is TGCGCCAGCAGCTTGGGGAGGGGCCCAGATACGCAGTATTTT. Translated: CASSLGRGPDTQYF.

The chain joins TRBV5-1 to TRBJ1-3; no firm D call. Trimming took off 2 bases at V and 4 bases at J, with 7 bases between the two ends. Per the germline V gene, CDR1 is SGHRS and CDR2 is YFSETQ. The CDR3 length is 13 residues. CDR3 sequence: CASSLDPGNTIYF. CDR3 bases: TGCGCCAGCAGCTTAGATCCCGGAAACACCATATATTTT.

This chain uses TRBV28 with TRBJ1-4; TRBD1 matches at 7 bases. V gave up 6 bases and J gave up 4 bases; unmatched junction bases: 5. There are 14 residues in the CDR3. Per germline, CDR1 MDHEN and CDR2 SYDVKM. The CDR3 nucleotides are TGTGCCAGCAGGCGGGGACAGAGTAATGAAAAACTGTTTTTT. Translated, it gives CASRRGQSNEKLFF.

The rearrangement links TRBV27 to TRBJ2-1; TRBD2 aligns across 10 bases. This CDR3 contains 15 residues. Germline CDR1 and CDR2: MNHEY and SMNVEV (reference sequence). V was clipped by 4 bases and J by 8 bases; unmatched bases: 8. The CDR3 sequence: CASSYGTSVDDEQFF. The DNA of the CDR3 is TGTGCCAGCAGTTACGGGACTAGCGTTGATGATGAGCAGTTCTTC.

This chain uses TRBV30 with TRBJ1-6; TRBD1 agrees at 9 bases. The junction had 8 bases not matched to a gene; V was cut back by 4 bases and J by 7 bases. This CDR3 has 15 residues. Germline CDR1 is GTSNPN and CDR2 is SVGIG (reference sequence). CDR3 sequence: CAWNWAGTGNSPLHF. DNA for the CDR3: TGTGCCTGGAATTGGGCGGGGACAGGGAATTCACCCCTCCACTTT.

The V and J genes are TRBV28 and TRBJ2-7; D is uncertain. The CDR3 covers 15 residues. The germline V gene encodes CDR1 MDHEN and CDR2 SYDVKM. V was pared by 2 bases and J by 0 bases, with 11 bases between. The CDR3 spells CASSLVGISSYEQYF. The CDR3 region has the DNA TGTGCCAGCAGTTTAGTGGGGATAAGCTCCTACGAGCAGTACTTC.

The count of this clone is one. The CDR3 reads CAGRQGSGNEQFF. In DNA form, the CDR3 reads TGCGCCGGTCGGCAGGGCTCGGGCAATGAGCAGTTCTTC. This rearrangement joins TRBV5-1 to TRBJ2-1, with a possible D match to TRBD1 (5 bases). Per the germline V gene, CDR1 is SGHRS and CDR2 is YFSETQ. CDR3 length: 13 residues. V lost 10 bases, J lost 6 bases, and 17 bases lay in between.

The chain employs TRBV7-2 and TRBJ1-3; D possibly corresponds to TRBD1 (6 bases). Germline assignment: CDR1 SGHTA and CDR2 FQGNSA. The CDR3 has 18 amino acids. Trimming took 4 bases from V and 0 from J, leaving 19 bases between them. The CDR3 coding sequence is TGTGCCAGCAGCTCGGACAGCGTCCCAACAAGCTCTGGAAACACCATATATTTT. Encoded protein: CASSSDSVPTSSGNTIYF.

The chain is built from TRBV19 and TRBJ1-5; TRBD1 matches 7 bases. This CDR3 contains 17 residues. The germline gives CDR1 LNHDA, CDR2 SQIVND (reference sequence). V was pared by 0 bases and J by 2 bases, with 7 bases of the junction left unmatched. The CDR3 is CASSIDRGSTGNQPQHF. CDR3 bases: TGTGCCAGTAGTATAGACAGGGGGAGCACGGGCAATCAGCCCCAGCATTTT. The full variable domain, in which reference TRBV19 and TRBJ1-5 provide the parts outside the CDR3, is DGGITQSPKYLFRKEGQNVTLSCEQNLNHDAMYWYRQDPGQGLRLIYYSQIVNDFQKGDIAEGYSVSREKKESFPLTVTSAQKNPTAFYLCASSIDRGSTGNQPQHFGDGTRLSIL.